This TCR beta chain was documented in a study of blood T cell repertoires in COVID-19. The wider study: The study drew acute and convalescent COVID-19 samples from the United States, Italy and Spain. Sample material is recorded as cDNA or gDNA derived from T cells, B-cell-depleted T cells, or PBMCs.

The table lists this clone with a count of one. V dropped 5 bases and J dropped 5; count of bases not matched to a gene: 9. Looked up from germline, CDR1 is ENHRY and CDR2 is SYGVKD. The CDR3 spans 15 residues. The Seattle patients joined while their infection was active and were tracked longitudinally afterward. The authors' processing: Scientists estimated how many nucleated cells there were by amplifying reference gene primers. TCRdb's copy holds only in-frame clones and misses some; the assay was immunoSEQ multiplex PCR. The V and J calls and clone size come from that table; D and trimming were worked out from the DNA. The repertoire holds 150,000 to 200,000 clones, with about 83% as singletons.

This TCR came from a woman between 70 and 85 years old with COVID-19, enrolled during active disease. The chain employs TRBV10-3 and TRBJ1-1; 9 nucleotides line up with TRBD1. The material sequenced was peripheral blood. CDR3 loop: CAISSAGTGTTEAFF. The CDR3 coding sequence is TGTGCCATCAGTTCCGCCGGGACAGGGACGACTGAAGCTTTCTTT.